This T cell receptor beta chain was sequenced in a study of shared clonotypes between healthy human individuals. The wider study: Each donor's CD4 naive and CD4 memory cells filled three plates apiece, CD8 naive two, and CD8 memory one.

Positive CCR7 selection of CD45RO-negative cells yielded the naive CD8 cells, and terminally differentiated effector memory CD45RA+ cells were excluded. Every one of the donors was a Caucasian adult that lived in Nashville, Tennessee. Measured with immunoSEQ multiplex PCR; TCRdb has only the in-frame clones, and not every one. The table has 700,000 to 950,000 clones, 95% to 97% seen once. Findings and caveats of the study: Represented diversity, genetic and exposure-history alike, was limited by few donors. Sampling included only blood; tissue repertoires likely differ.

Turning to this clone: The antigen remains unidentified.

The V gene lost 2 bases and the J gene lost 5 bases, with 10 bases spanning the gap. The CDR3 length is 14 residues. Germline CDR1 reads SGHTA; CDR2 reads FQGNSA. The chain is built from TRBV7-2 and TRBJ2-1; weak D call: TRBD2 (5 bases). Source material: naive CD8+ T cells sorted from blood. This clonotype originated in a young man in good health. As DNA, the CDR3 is TGTGCCAGCAGCTTAAGTCCCGGGAACAATGAGCAGTTCTTC. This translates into CASSLSPGNNEQFF.